Below, 31 T cell receptor beta chains from the same sample are listed, as sequenced in a study of control samples from healthy donors and cancer patients. Clones were sequenced by immunoSEQ multiplex PCR, and TCRdb holds only the in-frame ones, with some missing. This sample carries some 160,000 clones, under 90% of them seen once, and the ten largest clones take just under 5%. The source material was blood. These receptors were obtained from a man aged 30 to 39 in good health.

The V call is TRBV4-1, the J call TRBJ2-7; 7 bases line up with TRBD2. The trim removed 1 base at V and 0 bases at J, leaving 6 bases unmatched. This CDR3 contains 16 residues. The germline gives CDR1 MGHRA, CDR2 YSYEKL. This chain's CDR3 is CASSQGSGAISYEQYF. The CDR3, as DNA: TGCGCCAGCAGCCAAGGAAGCGGGGCCATCTCCTACGAGCAGTACTTC.

A note on this clone: This specimen includes other DNA sequences encoding the same CDR3. V gene TRBV5-4 combines with J gene TRBJ1-6; 7 bases line up with TRBD1. CDR1 is SGHNT, CDR2 YYREEE, per germline (reference sequence). Germline trimming cut 3 bases from V and 0 bases from J; bases unmatched to any gene: 6. The CDR3 has 17 amino acids. CDR3 sequence (DNA): TGTGCCAGCAGCTCTGGACAGGCGAGCTCCTATAATTCACCCCTCCACTTT. Protein product: CASSSGQASSYNSPLHF.

The gene calls are TRBV5-4 and TRBJ2-1; 7 bases fit TRBD2. With V trimmed by 3 bases and J by 4 bases, 4 bases remained unmatched. Germline V gene lookup returns CDR1 SGHNT and CDR2 YYREEE (reference sequence). CDR3 length: 14 amino acids. CDR3 nucleotides: TGTGCCAGCAGCTCCCCTAGCGGATACAATGAGCAGTTCTTC. It specifies CASSSPSGYNEQFF.

This chain connects TRBV3-1 (or the pseudogene TRBV3-2) to TRBJ1-1; TRBD1 matches at 7 bases. The CDR3 has 15 amino acids. With V trimmed by 5 bases and J by 1 base, 7 bases remained unmatched. Germline V gene sequence: CDR1 LGHDT, CDR2 YNNKEL (reference sequence). The DNA of the CDR3 is TGTGCCAGCAGCACCACCCACAGGGGGAACACTGAAGCTTTCTTT. Residues: CASSTTHRGNTEAFF.

The CDR3 DNA sequence: TGCGCCAGCAGCCCCGAACGCCACTACGAGCAGTACTTC. Protein: CASSPERHYEQYF. The chain recombines TRBV4-3 with TRBJ2-7; no reliable D call. V was pared by 4 bases and J by 3 bases, with 10 bases between. CDR3 length equals 13 residues. The germline V gene encodes CDR1 LGHNA and CDR2 YSLEER.

The rearrangement uses TRBV4-1 and TRBJ2-7, with 8 bases matching TRBD1. This CDR3 has 16 residues. J gave up 4 bases and V 1 base, and 9 bases lay outside the gene matches. Per germline, CDR1 MGHRA and CDR2 YSYEKL. This chain's CDR3 is CASSQVNARGRYEQYF. The CDR3 region has the DNA TGCGCCAGCAGCCAAGTCAATGCCAGGGGGCGATACGAGCAGTACTTC.

The chain is built from TRBV6-4 and TRBJ1-2, with 8 bases lining up with TRBD1. There are 17 residues in the CDR3. Germline V gene data show CDR1 as MRHNA and CDR2 as SNTAGT. The J segment lost 2 bases and the V segment lost 3 bases, leaving 11 bases of the junction unmatched. CDR3 in DNA: TGTGCCAGCAGTGAGAACGCCCCGGGACAGGCAAACTATGGCTACACCTTC. Its protein is CASSENAPGQANYGYTF.

The chain recombines TRBV6-5 with TRBJ2-1; 11 bases are a match to TRBD2. CDR3 length equals 15 residues. Losses at the gene ends were 5 bases for V and 4 bases for J; bases not matched to a gene: 4. Per the germline V gene, CDR1 is MNHEY and CDR2 is SVGAGI. The DNA for the CDR3 is TGTGCCAGCAGTATCCGACTAGCGGGGTACAATGAGCAGTTCTTC. It specifies CASSIRLAGYNEQFF.

V is TRBV7-2 and J is TRBJ1-2, with D possibly being TRBD1 (6 bases). The CDR3 runs to 16 residues. Germline CDR1 reads SGHTA; CDR2 reads FQGNSA. Between the trimmed V and J ends, which lost 5 bases and 7 bases, there was a span of 23 bases. This CDR3 is CASSQRSGGAFVGYTF. The CDR3 bases are TGTGCCAGCAGCCAACGGTCTGGGGGCGCCTTCGTTGGCTACACCTTC.

The chain links TRBV7-2 to TRBJ1-6; tentative D call: TRBD1 (6 bases). Germline lookup yields CDR1 SGHTA and CDR2 FQGNSA. The CDR3 sequence is 15 residues long. V dropped 5 bases and J dropped 3 bases, with 11 bases sitting between them. CDR3 nucleotides: TGTGCCAGCAGCAAGACAGGCAACTATAATTCACCCCTCCACTTT. Translating gives CASSKTGNYNSPLHF. The full variable domain, with the rest looked up from reference TRBV7-2 and TRBJ1-6, is GAGVSQSPSNKVTEKGKDVELRCDPISGHTALYWYRQSLGQGLEFLIYFQGNSAPDKSGLPSDRFSAERTGGSVSTLTIQRTQQEDSAVYLCASSKTGNYNSPLHFGNGTRLTVT.

V usage is TRBV27 and J usage is TRBJ2-7; possible D gene TRBD2, 5 bases. CDR1 MNHEY and CDR2 SMNVEV come from the germline V gene (reference sequence). The CDR3 spans 16 residues. Between the trimmed V and J ends, which lost 5 bases and 4 bases, there was a span of 21 bases. In DNA form, the CDR3 reads TGTGCCAGCAGTAGCCGGGGTGGCAGATATTCGTACGAGCAGTACTTC. Its protein is CASSSRGGRYSYEQYF.

For the CDR3, the DNA is TGTGCCAGCAGCCCACCCAGGGGGGGAAATGAGCAGTTCTTC. As protein: CASSPPRGGNEQFF. The chain has TRBV11-3 and TRBJ2-1, with D perhaps TRBD1 or TRBD2 (7 bases each). Germline V gene data show CDR1 as SGHNT and CDR2 as YENEEA. This CDR3 spans 14 amino acids. Trimming left V 5 bases short and J 7 bases short, with 15 bases between.

Worth noting for this clone: Sequence at one end of the junction differs from germline and may be a read error. This sequence joins TRBV7-7 and TRBJ1-2, with 7 bases that match TRBD1. The germline V gene encodes CDR1 SSHAT and CDR2 FNYEAQ (reference sequence). The CDR3 contains 15 residues. CDR3 in amino acids: CASSPRQGSNYGYTF. CDR3 nucleotide sequence: TGTGCTAGCAGCCCTAGACAGGGAAGCAACTATGGCTACACCTTC.

The chain combines TRBV7-3 with TRBJ2-3; D may match TRBD1 or TRBD2 (6 bases each). In germline, CDR1 is SGHTA, CDR2 FQGTGA. V was shortened by 2 bases and J by 3 bases, with 12 bases between the two germline ends. CDR3 length: 15 residues. CDR3 protein: CASSLGGGGTDTQYF. CDR3 sequence (DNA): TGTGCCAGCAGCTTAGGTGGAGGGGGGACAGATACGCAGTATTTT.

This chain connects TRBV6-1 to TRBJ1-5, with TRBD1 matching 8 bases. The J segment lost 0 bases and the V segment lost 1 base, leaving 5 bases of the junction unmatched. From germline, CDR1 is MNHNS and CDR2 SASEGT. The CDR3 has 17 residues. The CDR3 coding sequence is TGTGCCAGCAGTGAAGTGGCAGGGGGCGGTAGCAATCAGCCCCAGCATTTT. Amino acid sequence: CASSEVAGGGSNQPQHF.

The rearrangement joins TRBV19 to TRBJ2-1, with 7 nucleotides matching TRBD2. Germline V gene lookup returns CDR1 LNHDA and CDR2 SQIVND (reference sequence). The CDR3 runs 15 residues. The junction had 10 bases not matched to a gene; V was cut back by 3 bases and J by 8 bases. The CDR3 DNA is TGTGCCAGTAGTATTGGGGTCAGCCGGGGGGATGAGCAGTTCTTC. It translates to CASSIGVSRGDEQFF. Supplemented by reference TRBV19 and TRBJ2-1, the full variable domain reads DGGITQSPKYLFRKEGQNVTLSCEQNLNHDAMYWYRQDPGQGLRLIYYSQIVNDFQKGDIAEGYSVSREKKESFPLTVTSAQKNPTAFYLCASSIGVSRGDEQFFGPGTRLTVL.

The chain uses TRBV6-5 and TRBJ2-7; 10 positions agree with TRBD1. V dropped 5 bases and J dropped 3; count of bases not matched to a gene: 7. This CDR3 has 15 amino acids. Per the germline V gene, CDR1 is MNHEY and CDR2 is SVGAGI. The CDR3 DNA reads TGTGCCAGCAGTCAAAGACAGGGGGCGGTCTACGAGCAGTACTTC. It specifies CASSQRQGAVYEQYF.

This clone was observed once. The chain is built from TRBV30 and TRBJ1-1; 7 nucleotides match TRBD1. This CDR3 has 12 residues. Germline CDR1 GTSNPN, CDR2 SVGIG (reference sequence). Germline trimming cut 2 bases from V and 8 bases from J; bases unmatched to any gene: 5. The CDR3 protein is CAWSSGRGEAFF. Written as DNA, the CDR3 is TGTGCCTGGAGTTCGGGCAGGGGGGAAGCTTTCTTT.

The rearrangement links TRBV9 to TRBJ2-2; 13 nucleotides align to TRBD2. This CDR3 comprises 16 residues. Germline CDR1 SGDLS, CDR2 YYNGEE. V lost 0 bases to trimming and J lost 4 bases; unmatched junction nucleotides: 0. CDR3 residues: CASSVGTSGSTGELFF. DNA for the CDR3: TGTGCCAGCAGCGTAGGGACTAGCGGGAGCACCGGGGAGCTGTTTTTT.

The chain employs TRBV2 and TRBJ1-2; D perhaps matches TRBD1 (5 bases). The CDR3 is 15 residues long. Trimming took off 6 bases at V and 7 bases at J, with 21 bases between the two ends. Germline assignment: CDR1 SNHLY and CDR2 FYNNEI. The CDR3 is CASSVLKGTNLGYTF. CDR3 bases: TGTGCCAGCAGCGTACTAAAAGGGACGAATCTTGGCTACACCTTC.

This chain uses TRBV11-2 with TRBJ1-1; D may be TRBD1 (6 bases). The CDR3 loop spans 15 amino acids. CDR1 is SGHAT, CDR2 FQNNGV, per germline. V lost 5 bases and J lost 0, with 13 bases in between. The CDR3 DNA is TGTGCCAGCAGCCCCGAAGGGGGTCTGAACACTGAAGCTTTCTTT. It encodes CASSPEGGLNTEAFF.

V and J are TRBV7-9 and TRBJ2-1, with 7 bases matching TRBD1. CDR1 and CDR2 from the germline V gene are SEHNR and FQNEAQ (reference sequence). This CDR3 spans 15 amino acids. J was trimmed by 0 bases and V by 8 bases; bases with no gene match: 7. The CDR3 spells CASAKGADSYNEQFF. Here the CDR3 DNA reads TGTGCCAGCGCGAAGGGGGCGGACTCCTACAATGAGCAGTTCTTC.

This sequence joins TRBV5-1 and TRBJ2-7, with D possibly TRBD2 on 6 matching bases. The CDR3 has 13 residues. The V and J ends lost 5 bases and 7 bases respectively, with 16 bases between them. Germline CDR1 reads SGHRS; CDR2 reads YFSETQ. The CDR3 coding sequence is TGCGCCAGCAGAGTCATAGGGACTTTGGAGCAGTACTTC. Protein product: CASRVIGTLEQYF. Filled out from reference TRBV5-1 and TRBJ2-7, the complete variable domain reads KAGVTQTPRYLIKTRGQQVTLSCSPISGHRSVSWYQQTPGQGLQFLFEYFSETQRNKGNFPGRFSGRQFSNSRSEMNVSTLELGDSALYLCASRVIGTLEQYFGPGTRLTVT.

This chain's CDR3 is CASSQLPPGGTDTQYF. As DNA, the CDR3 is TGTGCCAGCAGCCAATTGCCCCCGGGAGGGACAGATACGCAGTATTTT. The rearrangement joins TRBV14 to TRBJ2-3; TRBD2 agrees at 8 bases. The germline V gene has CDR1 SGHDN and CDR2 FVKESK. This CDR3 contains 16 residues. V lost 2 bases and J lost 3; bases outside the gene matches: 7.

This sequence joins TRBV5-1 and TRBJ1-2; the D gene is possibly TRBD1 (6 bases). Trimming removed 4 bases from V and 1 base from J, with 14 bases in between. Germline values: CDR1 SGHRS, CDR2 YFSETQ. The CDR3 has 15 residues. CDR3: CASSPGTFDNYGYTF. CDR3 bases: TGCGCCAGCAGCCCAGGGACATTCGATAACTATGGCTACACCTTC.

This chain links TRBV5-5 with TRBJ1-5, with a weak D call TRBD1 (5 bases). Germline loops: CDR1 SGHKS, CDR2 YYEKEE (reference sequence). The CDR3 has 13 residues. The V end was cut by 1 base, the J end by 7 bases, with 9 bases between. CDR3 region: CASSLIRDQPQHF. CDR3 in DNA: TGTGCCAGCAGCTTGATTCGGGACCAGCCCCAGCATTTT.

The J gene is TRBJ2-7, the V gene TRBV4-3; D might be TRBD1 (6 bases). V was pared by 0 bases and J by 1 base, with 10 bases between. The CDR3 contains 15 residues. The germline CDR1 and CDR2 sequences are LGHNA and YSLEER. The CDR3 DNA sequence: TGCGCCAGCAGCCAAGATTGGGACACTTCCTACGAGCAGTACTTC. Translating it yields CASSQDWDTSYEQYF.

The chain couples TRBV5-4 to TRBJ2-7, with D perhaps matching TRBD2 (5 bases). V dropped 4 bases and J dropped 2 bases, with 13 bases sitting between them. The germline V gene has CDR1 SGHNT and CDR2 YYREEE (reference sequence). This CDR3 has 14 residues. The CDR3 bases are TGTGCCAGCAGCCTAACCGGGAACACCTACGAGCAGTACTTC. It encodes CASSLTGNTYEQYF.

In this sample, this clone turned up a few times. This chain uses TRBV19 with TRBJ2-7, with a possible D match to TRBD1 (6 bases). The CDR3 totals 14 residues. The V gene lost 5 bases and the J gene lost 1 base, with 12 bases spanning the gap. Germline V gene lookup returns CDR1 LNHDA and CDR2 SQIVND (reference sequence). CDR3 sequence: CASSPGTSSYEQYF. CDR3 nucleotide sequence: TGTGCCAGTAGTCCCGGGACATCATCCTACGAGCAGTACTTC.

V gene TRBV27 combines with J gene TRBJ2-7, with D possibly matching TRBD2 (6 bases). Germline V gene sequence: CDR1 MNHEY, CDR2 SMNVEV (reference sequence). This CDR3 is built from 14 residues. Trimming cost V 5 bases and J 2 bases, with 13 bases left between them. This chain's CDR3 is CASSPLRGAYEQYF. CDR3 nucleotide sequence: TGTGCCAGCAGTCCACTGCGGGGCGCCTACGAGCAGTACTTC.

This clone was counted once. The chain has TRBV24-1 and TRBJ2-1, with D unclear. Looked up from germline, CDR1 is KGHDR and CDR2 is SFDVKD. The CDR3 contains 12 residues. Trimming shortened V by 0 bases and J by 8 bases, and 4 bases separated the two germline ends. CDR3 bases: TGTGCCACCAGTGATTTGGGGCATGAGCAGTTCTTC. It translates to CATSDLGHEQFF.